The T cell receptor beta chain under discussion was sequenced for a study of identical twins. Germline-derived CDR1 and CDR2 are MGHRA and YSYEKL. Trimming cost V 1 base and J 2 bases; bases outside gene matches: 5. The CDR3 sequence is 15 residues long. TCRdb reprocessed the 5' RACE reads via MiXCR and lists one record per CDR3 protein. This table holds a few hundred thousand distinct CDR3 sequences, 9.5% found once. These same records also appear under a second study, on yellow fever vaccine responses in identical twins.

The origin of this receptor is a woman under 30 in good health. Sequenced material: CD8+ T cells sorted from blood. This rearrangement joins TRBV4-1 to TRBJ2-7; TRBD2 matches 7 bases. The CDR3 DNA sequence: TGCGCCAGCAGCCAAGCAAGCGGGGTAACCTACGAGCAGTACTTC. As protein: CASSQASGVTYEQYF.